These 9 T cell receptor beta chains came from one sample sequenced in a study of immune heterogeneity within non-small cell lung tumors. Genomic DNA extracted from bulk tumor tissue served as template. A total of roughly 600 ng was used per sample. Surgery yielded several widely spaced biopsies per primary tumor. The patients were newly diagnosed with non-small cell lung cancer, had not been treated, and had curative surgery. The TCR beta CDR3 region was amplified by multiplex PCR employing 32 V and 13 J primers. TCRdb re-called the multiplex PCR reads through MiXCR, storing one row per CDR3 protein. The sample records 30,000 to 40,000 distinct CDR3 sequences, 25% to 30% being singletons. The sample taken for sequencing was lung tumor tissue. All receptors come from a man in his forties with non-small cell lung cancer.

This clonotype occurred many times. The chain's CDR3 is CASRSFSYEQYF. The CDR3 nucleotides read TGTGCCAGCAGGAGTTTCTCCTACGAGCAGTACTTC. The gene calls are TRBV2 and TRBJ2-7; D is undetermined. The CDR3 contains 12 residues. With 6 bases removed from V and 0 bases from J, the gap between germline ends came to 6 bases. Looked up from germline, CDR1 is SNHLY and CDR2 is FYNNEI.

This clonotype was recorded at least ten times. The chain carries TRBV12-3 or TRBV12-4 and TRBJ1-5; D gene uncertain. The CDR3 is 12 residues long. The V gene lost 0 bases and the J gene lost 9 bases, with 6 bases spanning the gap. DNA of the CDR3: TGTGCCAGCAGTTTAGCGACGGCGCCCCAGCATTTT. Protein: CASSLATAPQHF.

The chain combines TRBV6-1 with TRBJ1-1; TRBD1 matches 10 bases. The V segment lost 5 bases and the J segment 5 bases; nucleotides outside the gene matches: 11. CDR1 is MNHNS and CDR2 is SASEGT in the germline V gene. The CDR3 spans 16 residues. CDR3 DNA: TGTGCCAGCAGTCGTCGAACCGGGACAGGGGTGACTGAAGCTTTCTTT. Amino acid sequence: CASSRRTGTGVTEAFF.

The table lists this clonotype with a few counts. The V gene is TRBV6-5, the J gene TRBJ1-1; no definite D call. Per the germline V gene, CDR1 is MNHEY and CDR2 is SVGAGI. V was shortened by 0 bases and J by 11 bases, with 13 bases between the two germline ends. The CDR3 has 13 amino acids. In DNA, the CDR3 is TGTGCCAGCAGTTACTCGACACACGGAATGGCTTTCTTT. It is translated as CASSYSTHGMAFF.

In its sample, this clonotype was seen many times. The rearrangement joins TRBV5-1 to TRBJ2-2; D may correspond to TRBD1 or TRBD2 (5 bases each). CDR1 is SGHRS, CDR2 YFSETQ, per germline. This CDR3 region has 14 residues. V shed 5 bases and J shed 3 bases, with 11 bases lying between them. CDR3 loop: CASRPGTHTGELFF. CDR3 in DNA: TGCGCCAGCAGACCCGGGACGCACACCGGGGAGCTGTTTTTT.

This clonotype was detected only a few times. The chain couples TRBV20-1 to TRBJ2-1; tentative D call: TRBD2 (6 bases). The ends were cut back, 6 bases at V and 3 bases at J, with 18 bases in the middle. The germline V gene encodes CDR1 DFQATT and CDR2 SNEGSKA (reference sequence). The CDR3 loop spans 15 amino acids. The CDR3, as DNA: TGCAGTGCCTCCGGAAGGGGAGGCGGCTACAATGAGCAGTTCTTC. Encoded protein: CSASGRGGGYNEQFF.

This clonotype occurred a few times. The DNA of the CDR3 is TGTGCCAGCAGCCCGGGCAGGGGAACCGGGGAGCTGTTTTTT. This gives the protein CASSPGRGTGELFF. This chain links TRBV7-2 with TRBJ2-2, with D maybe TRBD1 (6 bases). Germline CDR1 is SGHTA and CDR2 is FQGNSA. The V end was cut by 5 bases, the J end by 5 bases, with 12 bases between. This CDR3 contains 14 residues.

The chain uses TRBV4-1 and TRBJ1-2; TRBD1 aligns across 8 bases. Germline loops: CDR1 MGHRA, CDR2 YSYEKL. Losses at the gene ends were 2 bases for V and 7 bases for J; bases not matched to a gene: 6. CDR3 size: 14 residues. The CDR3 reads CASSQQDRAFGYTF. The CDR3 DNA is TGCGCCAGCAGCCAACAGGACAGGGCTTTTGGCTACACCTTC.

J is TRBJ2-1 and V is TRBV9; 9 nucleotides match TRBD2. Germline V lookup: CDR1 SGDLS, CDR2 YYNGEE. This CDR3 contains 15 residues. Trimming removed 0 bases from V and 12 bases from J; junction bases left unmatched: 10. The CDR3 bases are TGTGCCAGCAGCGTAGCTTCGACTAGCGGTAGAGGGCAGTTCTTC. Translating gives CASSVASTSGRGQFF.